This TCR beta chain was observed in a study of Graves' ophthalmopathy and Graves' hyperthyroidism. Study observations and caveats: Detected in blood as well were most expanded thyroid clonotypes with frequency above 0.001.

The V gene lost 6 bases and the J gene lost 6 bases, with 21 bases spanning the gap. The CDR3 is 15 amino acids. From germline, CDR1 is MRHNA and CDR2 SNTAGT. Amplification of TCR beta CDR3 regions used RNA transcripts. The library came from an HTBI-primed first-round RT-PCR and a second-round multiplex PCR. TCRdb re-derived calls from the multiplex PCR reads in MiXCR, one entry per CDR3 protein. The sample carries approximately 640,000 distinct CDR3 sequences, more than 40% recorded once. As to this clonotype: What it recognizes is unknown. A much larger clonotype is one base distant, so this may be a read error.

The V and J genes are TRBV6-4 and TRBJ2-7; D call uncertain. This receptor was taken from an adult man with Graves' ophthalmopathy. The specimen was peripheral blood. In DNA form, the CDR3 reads TGTGCCAGCAGGCCGATGTTAAATCACGCTAGCGAGCAGTACTTC. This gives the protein CASRPMLNHASEQYF.